In this sample, the clone carrying this TCR beta chain turned up once. As yet, its antigen is unknown. These data come from a study of cytomegalovirus exposure and HLA in healthy donors. Study background: The platform used for the 100 to 150 validation repertoires matched that of the approximately 670 first-cohort repertoires, a later analysis reported. Whole-study results and caveats: That first-cohort TCR clusters tended to co-occur in the 120 or so validation repertoires was found in a later analysis. Reportedly, cytomegalovirus status was diagnosed with high sensitivity and specificity.

The CDR3 is made up of 14 amino acids. Germline-derived CDR1 and CDR2 are LNHDA and SQIVND (reference sequence). The V segment lost 9 bases and the J segment 6 bases; nucleotides outside the gene matches: 8. Repertoires were generated with immunoSEQ multiplex PCR, while TCRdb's copy carries only in-frame clones and drops some. The sample includes some 150,000 clones, more than 75% of them seen just once. While the first cohort had 700 or so subjects, the donors belonged to the separate validation cohort of more than 95 subjects. The TCR originated in a man younger than 35 in good health and CMV-seronegative. The chain carries TRBV19 and TRBJ1-5; 10 bases fit TRBD1. Sequencing was performed on PBMCs. The CDR3 DNA is TGTGCCAGCAACCGGGACAGGGGTGGTCAGCCCCAGCATTTT. This encodes CASNRDRGGQPQHF.